These 2 T cell receptor beta chains share one sample of origin, sequenced in a study of post-analysis software for immune sequencing data. cDNA libraries for TCR beta contained unique molecular identifiers. Using its own MiXCR run on the PCR reads, TCRdb lists one record per CDR3 protein. In the table there are 700,000 to 800,000 distinct CDR3 sequences, roughly 29% of which are singletons. No antigen is known for these receptors. General study results and limits: Controls had lower frequencies than patients of roughly five TRBV segments, which included TRBV5-6, TRBV5-1 and TRBV20-1.

Sequenced input: blood. These TCRs come from a girl aged 5-17 years with multiple sclerosis.

The gene calls are TRBV5-6 and TRBJ1-1; possible D gene TRBD1, 6 bases. The germline V gene has CDR1 SGHDT and CDR2 YYEEEE. V lost 2 bases and J lost 4, with 15 bases in between. The CDR3 consists of 15 residues. CDR3 nucleotide sequence: TGTGCCAGCAGCTTAAACAGGGCTGGCGGCACTGAAGCTTTCTTT. As protein: CASSLNRAGGTEAFF.

The chain is built from TRBV24-1 and TRBJ2-3; D remains unclear. Germline CDR1 and CDR2: KGHDR and SFDVKD. The CDR3 consists of 13 residues. V dropped 1 base and J dropped 6 bases, with 7 bases sitting between them. The CDR3 protein is CATSDFRRDTQYF. For the CDR3, the DNA is TGTGCCACCAGTGATTTTCGGCGGGATACGCAGTATTTT.